This entry describes one T cell receptor (beta chain). Clones were read by immunoSEQ multiplex PCR, and TCRdb kept only the in-frame ones, dropping some. The sample lists some 100,000 clones, under 95% seen once, with about 3.6% in the top ten. This specimen belongs to a study of OX40 agonist ivuxolimab in advanced cancers. V was trimmed by 7 bases and J by 1 base, leaving 0 bases between them. The CDR3 sequence is 9 residues long. CDR1 is SGHTS, CDR2 YDEGEE, per germline. Here the sequenced sample was CD4+ or CD8+ T cells sorted from blood, taken in a trial of the OX40 agonist ivuxolimab. This clonotype originated in an adult with an advanced solid tumor such as melanoma, head and neck, liver or kidney cancer. The V call is TRBV5-8, the J call TRBJ2-7; D is unclear. CDR3 amino acids: CASSYEQYF. The CDR3 nucleotides read TGTGCCAGCTCCTACGAGCAGTACTTC.